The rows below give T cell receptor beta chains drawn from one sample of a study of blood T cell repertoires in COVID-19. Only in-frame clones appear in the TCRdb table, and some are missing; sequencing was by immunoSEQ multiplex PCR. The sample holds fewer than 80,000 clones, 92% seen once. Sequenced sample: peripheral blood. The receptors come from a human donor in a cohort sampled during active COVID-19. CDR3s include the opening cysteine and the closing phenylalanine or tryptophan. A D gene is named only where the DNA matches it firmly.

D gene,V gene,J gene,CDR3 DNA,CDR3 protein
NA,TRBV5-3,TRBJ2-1,TGTGCCAGAAGCGAACCTAGCGTAAGCTCCTACAATGAGCAGTTCTTC,CARSEPSVSSYNEQFF
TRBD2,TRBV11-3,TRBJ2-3,TGTGCCAGCAGCCTAGCCGGGACTAGCGGAACAGATACGCAGTATTTT,CASSLAGTSGTDTQYF
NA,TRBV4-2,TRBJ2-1,TGTGCCAGCAGCCAGGGGGGGGCCGGGAATGAGCAGTTCTTC,CASSQGGAGNEQFF
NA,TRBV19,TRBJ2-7,TGTGCCAGTAGTGGATCGCCAGGCTACGAGCAGTACTTC,CASSGSPGYEQYF
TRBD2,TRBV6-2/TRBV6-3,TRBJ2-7,TGTGCCAGCAGTTACTCAGGGACTAGCGGGAGATACGAGCAGTACTTC,CASSYSGTSGRYEQYF
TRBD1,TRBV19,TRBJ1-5,TGTGCCACCACTACAGGGGTCAATCAGCCCCAGCATTTT,CATTTGVNQPQHF
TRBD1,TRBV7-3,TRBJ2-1,TGTGCCAGCAGCCTGACAGGGTTGGGTGAGCAGTTCTTC,CASSLTGLGEQFF
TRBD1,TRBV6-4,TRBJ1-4,TGTGCCAGCAGTCCCACAGGGGGCGGAGGTGAAAAACTGTTTTTT,CASSPTGGGGEKLFF
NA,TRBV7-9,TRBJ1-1,TGTGCCAGCATCCTGGGAGTGAACACTGAAGCTTTCTTT,CASILGVNTEAFF
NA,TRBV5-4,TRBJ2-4,TGTGCCAGCAGCTTAAAGAGCGACATTCAGTACTTC,CASSLKSDIQYF
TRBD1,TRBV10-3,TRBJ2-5,TGTGCCATCAGTCAGGGGGTTCAAGAGACCCAGTACTTC,CAISQGVQETQYF
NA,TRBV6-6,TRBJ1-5,TGTGCCAGCAACCCCCCAGGGGGCAATCAGCCCCAGCATTTT,CASNPPGGNQPQHF
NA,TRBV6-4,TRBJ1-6,TGTGCCAGCAGTGCGACGACAGTCGGATCACCCCTCCACTTT,CASSATTVGSPLHF
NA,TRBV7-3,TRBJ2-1,TGTGCCAGCAGCTTAAACGGTGGGCCGGGGAATGAGCAGTTCTTC,CASSLNGGPGNEQFF
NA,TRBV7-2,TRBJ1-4,TGTGCCAGCAGCCTCAGGACAACAACTAATGAAAAACTGTTTTTT,CASSLRTTTNEKLFF
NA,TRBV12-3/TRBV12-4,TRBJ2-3,TGTGCCAGCAGTTTAGGGGGCGTTTATACGCAGTATTTT,CASSLGGVYTQYF
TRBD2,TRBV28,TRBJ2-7,TGTGCCAGCAGTCCCACTAGCGGGAGTTTTTACGAGCAGTACTTC,CASSPTSGSFYEQYF
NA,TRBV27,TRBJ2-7,TGTGCCAGCAGGGGGAGCAGGGGGGTCTACGAGCAGTACTTC,CASRGSRGVYEQYF